The present T cell receptor beta chain was sequenced within a study of blood T cell repertoires in COVID-19. CDR3 size: 13 residues. V lost 2 bases and J lost 11; bases outside the gene matches: 7. Germline V lookup: CDR1 SGHVS, CDR2 FQNEAQ. Only in-frame clones appear in the TCRdb table, and some are missing; sequencing was by immunoSEQ multiplex PCR. Of 180,000 or so clones listed, around nine tenths are singletons. The chain links TRBV7-8 to TRBJ1-1, with 8 bases that match TRBD1. The TCR comes from a man between 18 and 29 years old with active or convalescent COVID-19. Sequenced: peripheral blood. This CDR3 is CASSLRDRRAAFF. The CDR3 nucleotides are TGTGCCAGCAGCTTAAGGGACAGGAGAGCGGCTTTCTTT. The full variable domain, completed using reference TRBV7-8 and TRBJ1-1, is GAGVSQSPRYKVAKRGQDVALRCDPISGHVSLFWYQQALGQGPEFLTYFQNEAQLDKSGLPSDRFFAERPEGSVSTLKIQRTQQEDSAVYLCASSLRDRRAAFFGQGTRLTVV.